One sample yielded the 31 T cell receptor beta chains listed below, sequenced in a study of response to subunit inactivated influenza vaccine. MiXCR, run by TCRdb on the RT-PCR reads, gives a single entry per CDR3 protein. Among approximately 700,000 distinct CDR3 sequences listed, 15% to 19% were seen once. Material: PBMCs from blood, obtained roughly 13 days after vaccination. All receptors derive from a man in his fifties who received an inactivated influenza vaccine.

The rearrangement joins TRBV6-5 to TRBJ2-1; 7 bases match TRBD2. The CDR3 length is 15 residues. In germline, CDR1 is MNHEY, CDR2 SVGAGI. With 2 bases clipped from V and 3 bases from J, the junction kept 4 bases outside the gene matches. The DNA of the CDR3 is TGTGCCAGCAGTTACCCGACTAGCTGCTACAATGAGCAGTTCTTC. Amino acids: CASSYPTSCYNEQFF.

This clonotype was picked up one time. This chain links TRBV5-1 with TRBJ2-5, with a weak D call TRBD1 (7 bases). Trimming took 7 bases from V and 5 from J, leaving 18 bases between them. Germline V gene sequence: CDR1 SGHRS, CDR2 YFSETQ. CDR3 length: 14 residues. The CDR3 DNA is TGCGCCAGCGGAGGGCAAGGGGGCCTGGAGACCCAGTACTTC. Amino acid sequence: CASGGQGGLETQYF.

This clonotype turned up a few times. The genes are TRBV10-3 and TRBJ1-1; perhaps TRBD1 as D (5 bases). From germline, CDR1 is ENHRY and CDR2 SYGVKD. This CDR3 comprises 17 residues. Trimming left V 0 bases short and J 4 bases short, with 18 bases between. The CDR3 DNA sequence: TGTGCCATCAGTGAGTCGCCCAGGGAAGTACGTATCACTGAAGCTTTCTTT. The encoded protein is CAISESPREVRITEAFF.

The sample holds many counts of this clonotype. The V call is TRBV29-1, the J call TRBJ1-2; perhaps TRBD1 as D (5 bases). Germline CDR1 SQVTM, CDR2 ANQGSEA. With 2 bases removed from V and 3 bases from J, the gap between germline ends came to 10 bases. The CDR3 loop spans 13 amino acids. The CDR3 protein is CSVENRLDYGYTF. The CDR3 nucleotides are TGCAGCGTTGAAAACAGGTTGGACTATGGCTACACCTTC.

This clonotype was detected a few times. The rearrangement links TRBV6-5 to TRBJ1-3, with 9 bases identical to TRBD1. The germline CDR1 and CDR2 sequences are MNHEY and SVGAGI. Trimming took 0 bases from V and 5 from J; bases not matched to a gene: 11. The CDR3 runs to 18 residues. The CDR3 bases are TGTGCCAGCAGTTACTCGAGAGTCGCCGGACAGGGGAGAAACACCATATATTTT. The encoded protein is CASSYSRVAGQGRNTIYF.

The table lists this clonotype with a few counts. This chain connects TRBV6-2 or TRBV6-3 to TRBJ1-2; maybe TRBD1 (6 bases). V was clipped by 6 bases and J by 4 bases, with 12 bases between them. The CDR3 is 13 amino acids. Germline CDR1 reads MNHEY; CDR2 reads SVGEGT. The chain's CDR3 is CASSRGQIYGYTF. The CDR3 coding sequence is TGTGCCAGCAGCCGAGGACAGATCTATGGCTACACCTTC.

This clonotype was detected many times. V is TRBV20-1 and J is TRBJ1-2, with D unclear. V gave up 6 bases and J gave up 7 bases, with 12 bases separating them. The CDR3 loop spans 11 amino acids. The germline CDR1 and CDR2 sequences are DFQATT and SNEGSKA (reference sequence). CDR3 region: CSANDGSGYTF. CDR3 in DNA: TGCAGTGCAAATGACGGGAGTGGCTACACCTTC.

This clonotype has a count of ten or more. The gene calls are TRBV18 and TRBJ1-2, with 8 bases fitting TRBD1. The V and J ends lost 3 bases and 0 bases, in that order; junction bases with no gene match: 3. The CDR3 contains 15 residues. Germline V gives CDR1 KGHSH, CDR2 LQKENI. In nucleotides, the CDR3 is TGTGCCAGCTCACCTGGACAGGGCCCTAACTATGGCTACACCTTC. Protein product: CASSPGQGPNYGYTF.

This chain uses TRBV28 with TRBJ2-7; D is possibly TRBD1 (6 bases). Germline CDR1 reads MDHEN; CDR2 reads SYDVKM. This CDR3 is built from 13 residues. The V end lost 5 bases, the J end lost 2 bases, and 10 bases lay between the germline ends. CDR3 nucleotides: TGTGCCAGCAGTCAACAGGGAGCCTACGAGCAGTACTTC. It specifies CASSQQGAYEQYF. The whole variable domain, remainder taken from reference TRBV28 and TRBJ2-7, is DVKVTQSSRYLVKRTGEKVFLECVQDMDHENMFWYRQDPGLGLRLIYFSYDVKMKEKGDIPEGYSVSREKKERFSLILESASTNQTSMYLCASSQQGAYEQYFGPGTRLTVT.

This chain joins TRBV20-1 and TRBJ2-1; TRBD1 matches 7 bases. CDR3 size: 14 residues. V lost 3 bases to trimming and J lost 3 bases; unmatched junction nucleotides: 5. CDR1 is DFQATT, CDR2 SNEGSKA, per germline (reference sequence). CDR3 in amino acids: CSASTAGGYNEQFF. CDR3 DNA sequence: TGCAGTGCTAGTACGGCAGGGGGCTACAATGAGCAGTTCTTC.

This clonotype was recorded many times. The chain links TRBV30 to TRBJ2-2, with TRBD1 matching over 7 bases. After removal of 3 bases from V and 4 bases from J, the junction contained 11 bases not matched to a gene. Per the germline V gene, CDR1 is GTSNPN and CDR2 is SVGIG (reference sequence). This CDR3 comprises 16 residues. The CDR3 nucleotides read TGTGCCTGGAGGAAAACAGGGGTTCAGGCCACCGGGGAGCTGTTTTTT. This encodes CAWRKTGVQATGELFF.

This chain connects TRBV4-2 to TRBJ2-7; D not certain. The CDR3 sequence is 13 residues long. Germline CDR1 is LGHNA and CDR2 is YNFKEQ. V lost 3 bases, J lost 4 bases, and 10 bases lay in between. The CDR3 here is CASSQVYDYEQYF. CDR3 nucleotides: TGTGCCAGCAGCCAGGTATATGATTACGAGCAGTACTTC.

This clonotype was counted only a few times. The chain has TRBV28 and TRBJ2-2, with 10 bases lining up with TRBD2. The V and J ends lost 6 bases and 4 bases, in that order; junction bases with no gene match: 8. The CDR3 totals 16 residues. CDR1 and CDR2 from the germline V gene are MDHEN and SYDVKM. CDR3 sequence reads: CASRTASGSFTGELFF. The CDR3, as DNA: TGTGCCAGCAGGACAGCTAGCGGGAGTTTCACCGGGGAGCTGTTTTTT.

This rearrangement joins TRBV29-1 to TRBJ2-3; no reliable D call. Germline V CDR1 and CDR2: SQVTM, ANQGSEA. V lost 7 bases and J 8 bases, leaving 19 bases between the germline ends. The length of the CDR3 is 13 residues. This CDR3 is CSAPSSSGGTQYF. The CDR3 nucleotides are TGCAGCGCCCCCTCGAGCTCCGGCGGTACGCAGTATTTT.

In its sample, this clonotype was seen a few times. This chain connects TRBV6-1 to TRBJ2-5; TRBD1 agrees at 10 bases. The CDR3 runs to 15 residues. The V and J ends lost 6 bases and 0 bases, in that order; junction bases with no gene match: 4. CDR1 and CDR2 (germline): MNHNS, SASEGT. CDR3 sequence (DNA): TGTGCCAGCAGGGGGGACAGGGGAAACCAAGAGACCCAGTACTTC. Residues: CASRGDRGNQETQYF.

In DNA, the CDR3 is TGTGCCAGCAGCTTAGAGTCTTACACCCGCTACACTGAAGCTTTCTTT. It codes for CASSLESYTRYTEAFF. This chain connects TRBV11-2 to TRBJ1-1, with unresolved D. This CDR3 contains 16 residues. Deletions cut 0 bases from V and 3 bases from J, with 14 bases between. The germline V gene has CDR1 SGHAT and CDR2 FQNNGV. The full variable domain, its missing parts supplied by reference TRBV11-2 and TRBJ1-1, is EAGVAQSPRYKIIEKRQSVAFWCNPISGHATLYWYQQILGQGPKLLIQFQNNGVVDDSQLPKDRFSAERLKGVDSTLKIQPAKLEDSAVYLCASSLESYTRYTEAFFGQGTRLTVV.

The chain has TRBV28 and TRBJ2-1, with 8 bases aligning to TRBD2. The CDR3 extends over 16 amino acids. Per germline, CDR1 MDHEN and CDR2 SYDVKM. J was trimmed by 5 bases and V by 3 bases; bases with no gene match: 9. CDR3 region: CASSFHWREDHNEQFF. The CDR3 coding sequence is TGTGCCAGCAGTTTCCACTGGCGGGAGGACCACAATGAGCAGTTCTTC.

The V gene is TRBV20-1, the J gene TRBJ1-2, with 7 bases fitting TRBD1. The CDR3 is 15 residues long. Losses at the gene ends were 6 bases for V and 0 bases for J; bases not matched to a gene: 10. CDR1 is DFQATT and CDR2 is SNEGSKA in the germline V gene (reference sequence). CDR3 region: CSAKDRRTSNYGYTF. In nucleotides, the CDR3 is TGCAGTGCCAAGGACAGGCGAACCTCTAACTATGGCTACACCTTC.

The rearrangement joins TRBV12-3 or TRBV12-4 to TRBJ2-1, with TRBD2 matching over 10 bases. The CDR3 is 15 residues long. The junction had 6 bases not matched to a gene; V was cut back by 7 bases and J by 3 bases. The CDR3 DNA reads TGTGCCAGCACCCCCCCTAGCGGGGGCTACAATGAGCAGTTCTTC. It codes for CASTPPSGGYNEQFF.

The DNA for the CDR3 is TGTGCCAGCAGTTCCCTCCGGCGAAGAGGTCCCTACAATGAGCAGTTCTTC. It translates to CASSSLRRRGPYNEQFF. The V and J genes are TRBV6-5 and TRBJ2-1; no reliable D call. This CDR3 comprises 17 residues. Germline CDR1 reads MNHEY; CDR2 reads SVGAGI. Deletions cut 4 bases from V and 2 bases from J, with 18 bases between.

This clonotype occurred a few times. J is TRBJ2-7 and V is TRBV27; D might be TRBD1 (6 bases). This CDR3 is built from 14 residues. Germline values: CDR1 MNHEY, CDR2 SMNVEV (reference sequence). V was trimmed by 3 bases and J by 0 bases, leaving 9 bases between them. In DNA, the CDR3 is TGTGCCAGCAGTTTCGTGGACAGCTCCTACGAGCAGTACTTC. This codes for CASSFVDSSYEQYF.

This clonotype was counted only a few times. This chain joins TRBV20-1 and TRBJ1-5; D remains unclear. The CDR3 is made up of 17 amino acids. Germline-derived CDR1 and CDR2 are DFQATT and SNEGSKA (reference sequence). V lost 6 bases, J lost 0 bases, and 21 bases lay in between. Here the CDR3 reads CSALVAGSWLSNQPQHF. The CDR3 nucleotides read TGCAGTGCCCTGGTGGCAGGATCTTGGCTTAGCAATCAGCCCCAGCATTTT.

This clonotype was picked up a small number of times. This chain connects TRBV5-1 to TRBJ2-7; 10 positions agree with TRBD1. The junction had 6 bases not matched to a gene; V was cut back by 4 bases and J by 2 bases. Germline V gene lookup returns CDR1 SGHRS and CDR2 YFSETQ. This CDR3 is built from 15 residues. In nucleotides, the CDR3 is TGCGCCAGCAGCCATCGGGACAGGGGTGCCTACGAGCAGTACTTC. Its protein product is CASSHRDRGAYEQYF.

This clonotype was counted at least ten times. The V gene is TRBV20-1, the J gene TRBJ2-5, with a weak D call TRBD1 (5 bases). The germline CDR1 and CDR2 sequences are DFQATT and SNEGSKA (reference sequence). CDR3 length: 13 residues. The CDR3 bases are TGCAGCGGCCTGGGGCCTTTCAAGGAGACCCAGTACTTC. It translates to CSGLGPFKETQYF.

V and J are TRBV4-3 and TRBJ1-6; 10 positions agree with TRBD1. CDR1 is LGHNA and CDR2 is YSLEER in the germline V gene. CDR3 length: 15 residues. The junction had 4 bases not matched to a gene; V was cut back by 3 bases and J by 8 bases. CDR3 loop: CASSQWDRGHSPLHF. The CDR3 bases are TGCGCCAGCAGCCAGTGGGACAGGGGCCATTCACCCCTCCACTTT.

V usage is TRBV5-1 and J usage is TRBJ2-1; 10 bases are shared with TRBD1. The CDR3 sequence is 15 residues long. The germline V gene encodes CDR1 SGHRS and CDR2 YFSETQ. V shed 3 bases, J shed 2 bases, and the junction held 2 bases outside the gene matches. This chain's CDR3 is CASSSDRGTYNEQFF. For the CDR3, the DNA is TGCGCCAGCAGCTCGGACAGGGGGACCTACAATGAGCAGTTCTTC.

This clonotype was observed a handful of times. The CDR3 coding sequence is TGTGCCAGCAGCCCCAATTCACGGGCCGGGACTAGCTCAGAGCTGTTTTTT. Encoded protein: CASSPNSRAGTSSELFF. The chain recombines TRBV12-3 or TRBV12-4 with TRBJ2-2; 9 bases match TRBD2. With V trimmed by 6 bases and J by 11 bases, 19 bases remained unmatched. CDR3 length: 17 amino acids.

V usage is TRBV2 and J usage is TRBJ1-4, with 7 bases that match TRBD1. V trimming: 6 bases; J trimming: 8 bases; junction bases outside the gene matches: 9. CDR1 and CDR2 from the germline V gene are SNHLY and FYNNEI. This CDR3 is 14 amino acids long. Here the CDR3 reads CASRTGTEKEKLFF. The CDR3 DNA reads as TGTGCCAGCAGGACCGGGACAGAAAAGGAAAAACTGTTTTTT.

This clonotype was observed a handful of times. The rearrangement joins TRBV12-3 or TRBV12-4 to TRBJ2-1; 12 bases match TRBD2. This CDR3 region has 17 residues. V lost 3 bases to trimming and J lost 3 bases; unmatched junction nucleotides: 6. In DNA, the CDR3 is TGTGCCAGCAGTTTTCAACTAGCGGGGGGTCACTACAATGAGCAGTTCTTC. Amino acid sequence: CASSFQLAGGHYNEQFF.

This clonotype was counted ten times or more. CDR3 DNA: TGCAGTGCTGAAGGTAGCTCCTACAATGAGCAGTTCTTC. Translated: CSAEGSSYNEQFF. The chain carries TRBV20-1 and TRBJ2-1, with unresolved D. The V end was cut by 5 bases, the J end by 0 bases, with 8 bases between. From germline, CDR1 is DFQATT and CDR2 SNEGSKA (reference sequence). The CDR3 runs to 13 residues.

The V call is TRBV5-8, the J call TRBJ2-5, with unresolved D. Germline CDR1 and CDR2: SGHTS and YDEGEE. This CDR3 region has 13 residues. Trimming removed 1 base at V and 2 bases at J, with 6 bases between. CDR3 protein: CASSLKQQETQYF. DNA for the CDR3: TGTGCCAGCAGCTTGAAGCAACAAGAGACCCAGTACTTC. The complete variable domain, with remaining parts taken from reference TRBV5-8 and TRBJ2-5, reads EAGVTQSPTHLIKTRGQQATLRCSPISGHTSVYWYQQALGLGLQFLLWYDEGEERNRGNFPPRFSGRQFPNYSSELNVNALELEDSALYLCASSLKQQETQYFGPGTRLLVL.